Included here is one T cell receptor beta chain sequence, with context. V lost 5 bases and J 5 bases, leaving 24 bases between the germline ends. Germline V gene sequence: CDR1 LNHNV, CDR2 YYDKDF (reference sequence). The CDR3 length is 17 residues. The data derive from a study of blood T cell repertoires in COVID-19. TCRdb keeps only in-frame clones here, not all; method: immunoSEQ multiplex PCR. This table has roughly 400,000 clones, 89% appearing once. Assignment of participants to cohorts was predicated upon participant-reported clinical history. The sample comprised PBMCs or T cells enriched from blood (not recorded which). The chain recombines TRBV15 with TRBJ1-1, with D possibly being TRBD1 (6 bases). This TCR was sampled from a woman in her twenties or thirties who had recovered from COVID-19. The chain's CDR3 is CATSQNNWLTGKTEAFF. In DNA form, the CDR3 reads TGTGCCACCAGCCAAAACAACTGGTTAACAGGGAAAACTGAAGCTTTCTTT. The full variable domain, completed using reference TRBV15 and TRBJ1-1, is DAMVIQNPRYQVTQFGKPVTLSCSQTLNHNVMYWYQQKSSQAPKLLFHYYDKDFNNEADTPDNFQSRRPNTSFCFLDIRSPGLGDTAMYLCATSQNNWLTGKTEAFFGQGTRLTVV.